This TCR beta chain was recorded in a study of cytomegalovirus exposure and HLA in healthy donors. Per the germline V gene, CDR1 is LGHNA and CDR2 is YNFKEQ. This CDR3 spans 15 amino acids. Trimming took 0 bases from V and 3 from J, leaving 12 bases between them. The PCR employed 60 Vbeta primers together with 13 Jbeta primers. Only in-frame clones appear in the TCRdb table, and some are missing; sequencing was by immunoSEQ multiplex PCR. The repertoire has about 140,000 clones, more than 70% of them found once; the top ten carry 3% to 3.5%. The chain employs TRBV4-2 and TRBJ2-7; D is unclear. The sequenced sample was PBMCs. The sequence derives from a male donor in good health and CMV-seronegative. CDR3 DNA sequence: TGTGCCAGCAGCCAAGAAAGGTACACGGGCTACGAGCAGTACTTC. Residues: CASSQERYTGYEQYF.